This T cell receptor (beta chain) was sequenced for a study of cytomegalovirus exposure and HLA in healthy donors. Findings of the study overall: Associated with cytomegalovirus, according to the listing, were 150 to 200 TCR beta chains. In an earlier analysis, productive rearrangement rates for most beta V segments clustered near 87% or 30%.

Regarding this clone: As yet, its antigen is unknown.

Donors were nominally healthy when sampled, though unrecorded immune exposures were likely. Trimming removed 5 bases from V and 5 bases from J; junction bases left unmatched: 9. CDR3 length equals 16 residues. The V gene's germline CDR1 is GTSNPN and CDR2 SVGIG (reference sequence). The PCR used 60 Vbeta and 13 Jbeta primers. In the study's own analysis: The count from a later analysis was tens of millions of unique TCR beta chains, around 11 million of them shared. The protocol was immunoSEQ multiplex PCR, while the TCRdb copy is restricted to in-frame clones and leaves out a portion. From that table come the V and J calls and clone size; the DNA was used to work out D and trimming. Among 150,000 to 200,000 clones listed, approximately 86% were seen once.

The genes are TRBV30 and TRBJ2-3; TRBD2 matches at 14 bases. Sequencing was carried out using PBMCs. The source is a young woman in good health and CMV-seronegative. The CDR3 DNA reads TGTGCCTGGGATCCGGGACTAGCGGGAGAAATAGATACGCAGTATTTT. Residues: CAWDPGLAGEIDTQYF.